Sequencing of this T cell receptor (beta chain) was carried out in a study of shared clonotypes between healthy human individuals. For the study at large: Donor composition was a couple of women and three men, aged 18 to 49. Each donor had three CD4 naive, three CD4 memory, two CD8 naive and one CD8 memory plate. Study observations and caveats: Though the depth was large, rarefaction showed that sorted-subset sequencing was incomplete.

The CDR3 totals 15 residues. With 9 bases clipped from V and 4 bases from J, the junction kept 9 bases outside the gene matches. CDR1 MNHEY and CDR2 SVGAGI come from the germline V gene. Concerning this clone itself: Its target is not known.

Original handling: ImmunoSEQ gave junction-only sequences without quality scores, so filtering differed. The data were produced by immunoSEQ multiplex PCR, yet TCRdb's version contains in-frame clones alone and is incomplete. V, J and clone size are taken as reported in that table, and D and trimming were inferred from the DNA itself. The table has about 1.4 million clones, more than 95% seen once; the top ten hold 1.2%. This clonotype was sampled from a man aged 25 to 40 in good health. Sequencing input: naive CD4+ T cells sorted from blood. Subset defined: CD45RA+ positively selected. This sequence joins TRBV6-5 and TRBJ2-1, with 10 nucleotides matching TRBD1. CDR3 loop: CASQGGTGAYNEQFF. The CDR3 DNA sequence: TGTGCCAGTCAGGGCGGGACAGGGGCTTACAATGAGCAGTTCTTC.